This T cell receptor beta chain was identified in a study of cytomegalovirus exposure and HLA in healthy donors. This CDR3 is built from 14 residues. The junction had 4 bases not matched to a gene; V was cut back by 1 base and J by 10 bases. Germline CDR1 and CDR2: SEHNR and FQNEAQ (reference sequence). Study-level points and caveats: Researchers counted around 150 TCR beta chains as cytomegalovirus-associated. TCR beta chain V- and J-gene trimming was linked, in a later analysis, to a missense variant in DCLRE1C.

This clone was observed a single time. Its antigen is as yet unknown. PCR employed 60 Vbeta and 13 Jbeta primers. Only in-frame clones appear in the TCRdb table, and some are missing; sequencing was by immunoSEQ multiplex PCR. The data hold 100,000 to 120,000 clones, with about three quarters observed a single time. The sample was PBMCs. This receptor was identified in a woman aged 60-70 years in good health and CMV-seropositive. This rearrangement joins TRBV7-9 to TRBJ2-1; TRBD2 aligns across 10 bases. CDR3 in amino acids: CASSLGLAGDEQFF. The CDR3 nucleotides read TGTGCCAGCAGCTTAGGGCTAGCGGGAGACGAGCAGTTCTTC.